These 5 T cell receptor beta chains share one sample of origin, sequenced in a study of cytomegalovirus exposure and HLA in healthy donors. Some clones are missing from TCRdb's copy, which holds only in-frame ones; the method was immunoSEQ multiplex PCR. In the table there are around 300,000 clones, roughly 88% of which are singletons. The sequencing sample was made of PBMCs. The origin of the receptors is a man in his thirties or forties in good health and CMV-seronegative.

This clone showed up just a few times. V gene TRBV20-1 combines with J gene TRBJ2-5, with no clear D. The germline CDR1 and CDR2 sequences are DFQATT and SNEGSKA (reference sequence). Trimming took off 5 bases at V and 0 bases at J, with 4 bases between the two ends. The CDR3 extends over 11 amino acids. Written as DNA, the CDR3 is TGCAGTGCTGAGAACCAAGAGACCCAGTACTTC. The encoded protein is CSAENQETQYF.

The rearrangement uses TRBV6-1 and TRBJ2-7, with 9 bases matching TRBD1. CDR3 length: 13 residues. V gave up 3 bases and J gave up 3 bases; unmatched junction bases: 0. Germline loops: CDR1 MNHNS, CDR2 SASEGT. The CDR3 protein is CASSEDRGYEQYF. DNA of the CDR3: TGTGCCAGCAGTGAGGACAGGGGCTACGAGCAGTACTTC.

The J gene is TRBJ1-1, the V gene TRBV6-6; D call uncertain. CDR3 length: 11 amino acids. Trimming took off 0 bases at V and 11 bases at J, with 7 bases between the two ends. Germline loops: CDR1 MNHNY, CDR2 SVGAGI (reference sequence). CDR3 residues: CASSYSSSAFF. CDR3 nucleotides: TGTGCCAGCAGTTACTCGAGTTCCGCTTTCTTT.

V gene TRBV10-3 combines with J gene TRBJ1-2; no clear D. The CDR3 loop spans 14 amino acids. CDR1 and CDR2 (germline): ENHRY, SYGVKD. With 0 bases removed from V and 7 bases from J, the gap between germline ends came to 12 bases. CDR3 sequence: CAISESSNPSGYTF. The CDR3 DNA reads TGTGCCATCAGTGAGTCGAGTAACCCAAGTGGCTACACCTTC.

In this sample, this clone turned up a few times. The CDR3 nucleotides read TGCAGTGCACGGTTCTACAATGAGCAGTTCTTC. Protein: CSARFYNEQFF. This rearrangement joins TRBV20-1 to TRBJ2-1; the D is unclear. Per the germline V gene, CDR1 is DFQATT and CDR2 is SNEGSKA (reference sequence). V dropped 6 bases and J dropped 3 bases, with 6 bases sitting between them. The CDR3 sequence is 11 residues long.